The sequence of this TCR beta chain was determined in a study of T cell responses to AZD1222 COVID-19 vaccine. General observations from the study: Per reports, nearly half of all spike-specific TCRs target regions that are unmutated in variants. Along spike, vaccine-associated CD4 TCRs were found throughout, with dominance at 160-218 and 743-854.

To note about this clone: Its antigen remains unidentified.

Sequencing used immunoSEQ multiplex PCR; TCRdb keeps in-frame clones, though not all of them. The data show about 5,000 clones, approximately 89% seen once. Germline V CDR1 and CDR2: SQVTM, ANQGSEA. With 1 base removed from V and 0 bases from J, the gap between germline ends came to 8 bases. The CDR3 length is 14 residues. The sample in question was peripheral blood, obtained 28 days after the second AZD1222 dose. The chain combines TRBV29-1 with TRBJ2-3; D possibly corresponds to TRBD2 (5 bases). The sequence was collected from an adult who received the AZD1222 COVID-19 vaccine. The DNA for the CDR3 is TGCAGCGTTGAAGGCCAGCGGAGCACAGATACGCAGTATTTT. It yields the protein CSVEGQRSTDTQYF.